This TCR beta chain was sequenced in a study of blood T cell repertoires in COVID-19. The V and J ends lost 7 bases and 7 bases respectively, with 26 bases between them. Germline values: CDR1 SGHTA, CDR2 FQGNSA. This CDR3 is built from 16 residues. Original processing methods: Reference gene primer amplification in the assay estimated nucleated cell counts. Sequenced by immunoSEQ multiplex PCR; TCRdb stores in-frame clones only, minus some. That table gives V, J and clone size, and the DNA gave D and trimming. The top ten clones hold approximately 6.2% of a sample with around 200,000 clones, about 86% of them seen once.

The specimen was peripheral blood. The chain links TRBV7-2 to TRBJ2-7; D is perhaps TRBD1 (6 bases). The clonotype comes from a man between 60 and 75 years old who had recovered from COVID-19. The CDR3 region is CASTLYGGSPGWEQYF. The CDR3 coding sequence is TGTGCCAGCACCCTCTATGGGGGCAGCCCCGGTTGGGAGCAGTACTTC.